This TCR beta chain derives from a study of blood T cell repertoires in COVID-19. As for the study in general: Samples of COVID-19 (acute and convalescent) were obtained from the United States, Italy and Spain. From T cells, B-cell-depleted T cells, or PBMCs came the material, which was cDNA or gDNA.

From germline, CDR1 is KGHSH and CDR2 LQKENI. V dropped 3 bases and J dropped 4 bases, with 16 bases sitting between them. The CDR3 is 16 amino acids. Original analysis: How many nucleated cells were present was estimated from reference gene primer amplification. Profiling relied on immunoSEQ multiplex PCR, and the TCRdb table lists in-frame clones only, not all of them. The D gene and trimming were derived from the DNA, and the V and J assignments and clone size from that table. The repertoire has some 250,000 clones, 75% to 90% of them found once; the top ten carry over 3%. The sequence derives from a woman in her 30s who had recovered from COVID-19. Sequenced sample: peripheral blood. The chain joins TRBV18 to TRBJ1-3; D uncertain. CDR3 amino acids: CASSPYGVEGGNTIYF. Written as DNA, the CDR3 is TGTGCCAGCTCACCTTATGGTGTCGAGGGCGGAAACACCATATATTTT.